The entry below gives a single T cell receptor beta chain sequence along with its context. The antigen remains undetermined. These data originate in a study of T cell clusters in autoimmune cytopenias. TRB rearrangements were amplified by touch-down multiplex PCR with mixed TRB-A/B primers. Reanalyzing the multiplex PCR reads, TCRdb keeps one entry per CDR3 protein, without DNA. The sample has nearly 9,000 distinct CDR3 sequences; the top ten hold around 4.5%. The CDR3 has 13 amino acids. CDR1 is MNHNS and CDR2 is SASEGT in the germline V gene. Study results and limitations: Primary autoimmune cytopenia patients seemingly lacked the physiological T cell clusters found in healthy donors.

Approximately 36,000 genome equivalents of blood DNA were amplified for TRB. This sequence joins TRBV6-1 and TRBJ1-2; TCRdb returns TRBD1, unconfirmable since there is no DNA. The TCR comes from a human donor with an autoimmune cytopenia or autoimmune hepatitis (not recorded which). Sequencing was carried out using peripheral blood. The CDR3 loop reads CASSEEPLRGYTF.